This is a list of T cell receptor beta chains from one sample in a study of blood T cell repertoires in COVID-19. The assay was immunoSEQ multiplex PCR, and TCRdb's table has in-frame clones only and misses some. The sample holds 310,000 or so clones; approximately 90% are singletons and the top ten take approximately 9%. The sample was PBMCs or T cells enriched from blood (not recorded which). The receptors stem from a young woman who had recovered from COVID-19. Both conserved end residues are part of each CDR3.

15	TRBV28	TRBJ2-1	CASRDVGGLGNEQFF
14	TRBV4-2	TRBJ2-1	CASSFRTGSNEQFF
15	TRBV2	TRBJ2-7	CASQDPGTLIYEQYF
16	TRBV11-2	TRBJ2-3	CASSPRLAETTDTQYF
15	TRBV30	TRBJ2-3	CAWAPLAGGTDTQYF
14	TRBV7-8	TRBJ2-2	CASSRLAGGGELFF
13	TRBV28	TRBJ2-5	CASSEGAQETQYF
16	TRBV19	TRBJ2-7	CATNNPGTRGGGEQYF
13	TRBV5-6	TRBJ2-7	CASNFQGTYEQYF
15	TRBV6-1	TRBJ1-5	CASSDLSGVTQPQHF
11	TRBV21-1	TRBJ1-1	CASRRHEGAFF
15	TRBV5-1	TRBJ2-3	CASSMDRVGTDTQYF
12	TRBV19	TRBJ1-2	CASGSGLYGYTF
14	TRBV19	TRBJ1-1	CASTQRGLGTEAFF
13	TRBV4-3	TRBJ2-1	CASSQELRLEQFF
13	TRBV19	TRBJ1-2	CASAARANYGYTF
14	TRBV2	TRBJ2-7	CASSGGGRAYEQYF